This TCR beta chain is drawn from a study of shared clonotypes between healthy human individuals. Study-wide points: As a rule, naive subsets had a larger estimated richness than memory subsets. The study found approximately 5% of naive CD4 clonotypes shared across several donors.

This clone was observed once. Its antigen is currently unknown. This table comes from immunoSEQ multiplex PCR, and its TCRdb copy is limited to in-frame clones, with some not included. Counted here are about 990,000 clones, 75% to 80% occurring once; the ten biggest clones make up 0.61%. Each donor was a Caucasian adult residing in Nashville, Tennessee. This clonotype originated in a man younger than 35 in good health. Some clones in this sample may be carry-over from other donors' samples. The sample taken for sequencing was memory CD4+ T cells from PBMCs. Noted subset: CD45RA-negative fraction.

This CDR3 is CASSPSGRLAGELFF. The CDR3 nucleotides read TGTGCCAGCAGCCCTAGCGGGAGGTTAGCCGGGGAGCTGTTTTTT. The V and J genes are TRBV5-4 and TRBJ2-2; TRBD2 matches at 11 bases. V lost 4 bases to trimming and J lost 6 bases; unmatched junction nucleotides: 5. This CDR3 region has 15 residues. CDR1 is SGHNT and CDR2 is YYREEE in the germline V gene (reference sequence). Drawing the rest from reference TRBV5-4 and TRBJ2-2, the complete variable domain is ETGVTQSPTHLIKTRGQQVTLRCSSQSGHNTVSWYQQALGQGPQFIFQYYREEENGRGNFPPRFSGLQFPNYSSELNVNALELDDSALYLCASSPSGRLAGELFFGEGSRLTVL.